This TCR beta chain was retrieved from a study of T cells in localized non-small cell lung cancer. General study findings and limits: Since sequencing was restricted to only one region of the tumor, intratumor heterogeneity remains a possibility. Greater T cell density in blood accompanied longer overall survival. Appearance in adjacent lung was seen for a median approximately 58 of the top 100 tumor clones. Uninvolved adjacent lung, not tumor, had the highest T cell clonality.

Comment on this clone: What it binds is not known.

The assay was immunoSEQ multiplex PCR, and TCRdb's table has in-frame clones only and misses some. The sample lists 39,000 or so clones, 65% to 90% occurring once. This receptor was taken from a man aged 35-69 years with stage II lung adenocarcinoma. The specimen was PBMCs, collected before any cancer treatment.

The CDR3 bases are TGTGCCAGCACTCAGATGTCGGAGACCCAGTACTTC. It translates to CASTQMSETQYF. The chain uses TRBV6-6 and TRBJ2-5, with no clear D. The CDR3 covers 12 residues. Germline-derived CDR1 and CDR2 are MNHNY and SVGAGI (reference sequence). V lost 7 bases and J lost 5, with 11 bases in between.